Below, 27 T cell receptor beta chains from the same sample are listed, as sequenced in a study of neurological immune-mediated disorders. TCRdb reanalysed the 5' RACE reads using MiXCR and keeps one entry per CDR3 protein. The data show roughly 25,000 distinct CDR3 sequences, 6.5% to 8.5% seen once. Sequencing input: PBMCs. The receptor source for this set is a woman in her 40s in good health.

The chain combines TRBV3-1 with TRBJ2-5; D is possibly TRBD2 (6 bases). Germline values: CDR1 LGHDT, CDR2 YNNKEL (reference sequence). CDR3 length equals 17 residues. Trimming removed 4 bases at V and 1 base at J, with 19 bases between. In DNA, the CDR3 is TGTGCCAGCAGCCGAAGAGTCCTCTCTAGCGTCCAAGAGACCCAGTACTTC. Translation: CASSRRVLSSVQETQYF.

There are many counts of this clonotype. J is TRBJ2-5 and V is TRBV20-1, with 8 positions matching TRBD2. J gave up 5 bases and V 0 bases, and 8 bases lay outside the gene matches. The CDR3 length is 15 residues. The germline gives CDR1 DFQATT, CDR2 SNEGSKA (reference sequence). The CDR3 here is CSARDYLSGKETQYF. The CDR3 nucleotides read TGCAGTGCTAGAGACTATCTTAGCGGGAAGGAGACCCAGTACTTC.

This clonotype has at least ten counts. The chain has TRBV11-2 and TRBJ2-2, with D unclear. V lost 5 bases to trimming and J lost 3 bases, with 10 bases between them. The CDR3 is 14 amino acids. Per germline, CDR1 SGHAT and CDR2 FQNNGV. CDR3 in amino acids: CASSLNADTGELFF. The CDR3 DNA is TGTGCCAGCAGCCTGAATGCAGACACCGGGGAGCTGTTTTTT.

This clonotype came up many times. The rearrangement links TRBV29-1 to TRBJ2-5; 7 bases align to TRBD1. Unmatched junction bases numbered 7, after V lost 7 bases and J lost 2 bases. The CDR3 is 13 amino acids. CDR1 SQVTM and CDR2 ANQGSEA come from the germline V gene. In nucleotides, the CDR3 is TGCAGCGCGGCAAGGGGACAGCAAGAGACCCAGTACTTC. Its protein product is CSAARGQQETQYF.

This clonotype was seen at least ten times. J is TRBJ2-5 and V is TRBV20-1; possible D gene TRBD2, 6 bases. Per germline, CDR1 DFQATT and CDR2 SNEGSKA (reference sequence). The CDR3 spans 14 residues. The V gene lost 2 bases and the J gene lost 7 bases, with 17 bases spanning the gap. The CDR3 spells CSARTRDSRGTQYF. The CDR3 bases are TGCAGTGCTAGAACCCGGGACTCTCGGGGGACCCAGTACTTC.

This clonotype was detected ten times or more. The chain is built from TRBV7-9 and TRBJ2-3; D might be TRBD2 (6 bases). Per the germline V gene, CDR1 is SEHNR and CDR2 is FQNEAQ (reference sequence). V was shortened by 5 bases and J by 14 bases, with 17 bases between the two germline ends. The CDR3 covers 12 residues. The CDR3 nucleotides read TGTGCCAGCAGCCCCCAGGCGGTCGGGGGGTATTTT. The encoded protein is CASSPQAVGGYF.

Ten or more counts support this clonotype. This chain joins TRBV5-1 and TRBJ2-7, with D hard to call. The CDR3 consists of 15 residues. Germline CDR1 and CDR2: SGHRS and YFSETQ. Trimming removed 4 bases from V and 0 bases from J, with 14 bases in between. CDR3 nucleotides: TGCGCCAGCAGCCTGTCGGGCGGCAGCTCCTACGAGCAGTACTTC. Translating it yields CASSLSGGSSYEQYF.

This clonotype is medium-sized. This chain links TRBV7-2 with TRBJ1-6, with 7 bases aligning to TRBD1. Germline values: CDR1 SGHTA, CDR2 FQGNSA. J gave up 10 bases and V 5 bases, and 11 bases lay outside the gene matches. This CDR3 spans 15 amino acids. The CDR3 DNA sequence: TGTGCCAGCAGCCCATGGACAGGAGGGGGGTCACCCCTCCACTTT. Translating it yields CASSPWTGGGSPLHF.

This clonotype was detected many times. The chain couples TRBV24-1 to TRBJ2-3; 9 bases are shared with TRBD1. The V gene end was trimmed by 4 bases and the J gene end by 2 bases; junction bases not matched to a gene: 3. From germline, CDR1 is KGHDR and CDR2 SFDVKD. This CDR3 comprises 15 residues. The CDR3 bases are TGTGCCACCAGTGAGACAGGGGGACCCACAGATACGCAGTATTTT. Its translation is CATSETGGPTDTQYF.

This clonotype was seen many times. The CDR3 here is CASSPDYEQYF. The CDR3 coding sequence is TGTGCCAGCTCCCCCGACTACGAGCAGTACTTC. V gene TRBV18 combines with J gene TRBJ2-7, with no clear D. CDR1 is KGHSH, CDR2 LQKENI, per germline. V was trimmed by 6 bases and J by 3 bases, leaving 6 bases between them. The CDR3 runs to 11 residues.

The table lists this clonotype with many counts. The rearrangement links TRBV7-2 to TRBJ2-3; D unclear. The CDR3 extends over 16 amino acids. The V end was cut by 1 base, the J end by 2 bases, with 13 bases between. Germline-derived CDR1 and CDR2 are SGHTA and FQGNSA. The CDR3 coding sequence is TGTGCCAGCAGCTTAGTGGGAACCCCGGTCACAGATACGCAGTATTTT. This sequence encodes CASSLVGTPVTDTQYF.

This clonotype was seen many times. The chain recombines TRBV18 with TRBJ2-3; D is undetermined. Germline CDR1 is KGHSH and CDR2 is LQKENI. The CDR3 spans 16 residues. With 6 bases removed from V and 2 bases from J, the gap between germline ends came to 18 bases. CDR3 region: CASSLQVLGTTDTQYF. CDR3 in DNA: TGTGCCAGCTCTCTGCAGGTTCTGGGAACCACAGATACGCAGTATTTT.

This clonotype was seen many times. The chain combines TRBV10-3 with TRBJ2-1, with D hard to call. This CDR3 is built from 14 residues. V was shortened by 10 bases and J by 0 bases, with 13 bases between the two germline ends. CDR1 is ENHRY and CDR2 is SYGVKD in the germline V gene. The CDR3 DNA reads TGTGCCACCGCTAGAGAAGCCTCCTACAATGAGCAGTTCTTC. It encodes CATAREASYNEQFF.

This clonotype was seen many times. V usage is TRBV10-2 and J usage is TRBJ2-3; 12 bases fit TRBD1. This CDR3 has 14 amino acids. Trimming cost V 6 bases and J 6 bases; bases outside gene matches: 4. From germline, CDR1 is WSHSY and CDR2 SAAADI. In DNA, the CDR3 is TGCGCCAGCAGGGGACAGGGGGCCGTGGATACGCAGTATTTT. Encoded protein: CASRGQGAVDTQYF.

This clonotype was detected many times. The genes are TRBV5-1 and TRBJ2-5; D is unresolved. The germline V gene has CDR1 SGHRS and CDR2 YFSETQ. V was trimmed by 0 bases and J by 4 bases, leaving 4 bases between them. There are 12 residues in the CDR3. Written as DNA, the CDR3 is TGCGCCAGCAGCTTGGATTTAGAGACCCAGTACTTC. It yields the protein CASSLDLETQYF. Based on the CDR3 plus reference TRBV5-1 and TRBJ2-5, the full variable domain is KAGVTQTPRYLIKTRGQQVTLSCSPISGHRSVSWYQQTPGQGLQFLFEYFSETQRNKGNFPGRFSGRQFSNSRSEMNVSTLELGDSALYLCASSLDLETQYFGPGTRLLVL.

This clonotype was seen many times. The DNA of the CDR3 is TGTGCCAGCAGCCGGGGGACCGGGGAGCTGTTTTTT. Its protein is CASSRGTGELFF. V and J are TRBV7-2 and TRBJ2-2, with D possibly being TRBD2 (6 bases). This CDR3 comprises 12 residues. CDR1 is SGHTA and CDR2 is FQGNSA in the germline V gene. V lost 5 bases and J 5 bases, leaving 6 bases between the germline ends.

This chain links TRBV5-1 with TRBJ2-5, with 10 bases identical to TRBD1. The CDR3 runs 13 residues. V trimming: 4 bases; J trimming: 5 bases; junction bases outside the gene matches: 2. CDR1 and CDR2 from the germline V gene are SGHRS and YFSETQ. As DNA, the CDR3 is TGCGCCAGCAGCCAGGGACAGGGGGAGACCCAGTACTTC. Translation: CASSQGQGETQYF.

This clonotype was counted at least ten times. The chain has TRBV5-1 and TRBJ2-7, with D maybe TRBD1 (5 bases). Germline loops: CDR1 SGHRS, CDR2 YFSETQ. Trimming removed 8 bases at V and 3 bases at J, with 12 bases between. This CDR3 spans 12 amino acids. The CDR3 here is CASQGKGYEQYF. CDR3 in DNA: TGCGCCAGTCAGGGAAAAGGCTACGAGCAGTACTTC.

This clonotype was counted at least ten times. The V gene is TRBV7-9, the J gene TRBJ2-1, with D unclear. The CDR3 totals 15 residues. V dropped 3 bases and J dropped 0 bases, with 9 bases sitting between them. In germline, CDR1 is SEHNR, CDR2 FQNEAQ (reference sequence). The CDR3 is CASSFDLPSYNEQFF. DNA of the CDR3: TGTGCCAGCAGCTTTGACTTACCCTCCTACAATGAGCAGTTCTTC. Filled out from reference TRBV7-9 and TRBJ2-1, the complete variable domain reads DTGVSQNPRHKITKRGQNVTFRCDPISEHNRLYWYRQTLGQGPEFLTYFQNEAQLEKSRLLSDRFSAERPKGSFSTLEIQRTEQGDSAMYLCASSFDLPSYNEQFFGPGTRLTVL.

This clonotype has at least ten counts. V gene TRBV4-3 combines with J gene TRBJ2-3, with a tentative D call TRBD2 (6 bases). V was pared by 4 bases and J by 3 bases, with 14 bases between. CDR1 is LGHNA, CDR2 YSLEER, per germline. The CDR3 consists of 15 residues. Here the CDR3 DNA reads TGCGCCAGCAGCCTGAGGAGGGCCGGTACAGATACGCAGTATTTT. It is translated as CASSLRRAGTDTQYF.

This clonotype was observed many times. This chain uses TRBV27 with TRBJ1-1; D might be TRBD1 (5 bases). The germline gives CDR1 MNHEY, CDR2 SMNVEV (reference sequence). CDR3 length: 18 amino acids. V lost 3 bases and J lost 4, with 24 bases in between. The CDR3 DNA follows: TGTGCCAGCAGTTTCCGGTCAAATCCGGGACGGGGCTTCACTGAAGCTTTCTTT. The encoded protein is CASSFRSNPGRGFTEAFF.

This clonotype was seen at least ten times. The chain combines TRBV20-1 with TRBJ2-2, with D unclear. Germline CDR1 DFQATT, CDR2 SNEGSKA (reference sequence). Trimming cost V 5 bases and J 7 bases, with 14 bases left between them. The CDR3 has 13 amino acids. The CDR3 loop is CSADPYASGELFF. The CDR3 DNA reads as TGCAGTGCTGACCCGTATGCGAGCGGGGAGCTGTTTTTT.

This clonotype came up many times. The chain employs TRBV5-1 and TRBJ2-7; D not resolved. Looked up from germline, CDR1 is SGHRS and CDR2 is YFSETQ. The CDR3 sequence is 14 residues long. Trimming removed 0 bases at V and 4 bases at J, with 11 bases between. Here the CDR3 DNA reads TGCGCCAGCAGCTTGGCCGGCTCGGTATACGAGCAGTACTTC. Translating it yields CASSLAGSVYEQYF.

This clonotype was found many times. The chain couples TRBV5-1 to TRBJ1-5; 7 bases fit TRBD1. This CDR3 region has 14 residues. Germline-derived CDR1 and CDR2 are SGHRS and YFSETQ. V lost 4 bases and J lost 1; bases outside the gene matches: 2. CDR3 nucleotides: TGCGCCAGCAGCACAGGGGAGAGCAATCAGCCCCAGCATTTT. It is translated as CASSTGESNQPQHF.

This clonotype was seen at least ten times. The CDR3 DNA is TGCGCCAGCAGCTCAGGGGACACCCTCAATGAGCAGTTCTTC. This gives the protein CASSSGDTLNEQFF. The chain is built from TRBV5-1 and TRBJ2-1; D may be TRBD1 (6 bases). V was clipped by 3 bases and J by 6 bases, with 13 bases between them. The CDR3 totals 14 residues. Per germline, CDR1 SGHRS and CDR2 YFSETQ.

The gene calls are TRBV4-1 and TRBJ1-2; 8 positions agree with TRBD1. With V trimmed by 4 bases and J by 4 bases, 11 bases remained unmatched. Germline-derived CDR1 and CDR2 are MGHRA and YSYEKL. The CDR3 contains 16 residues. The CDR3 sequence is CASSPSDREGAYGYTF. The CDR3 DNA reads as TGCGCCAGCAGCCCATCGGACAGGGAAGGGGCCTATGGCTACACCTTC.

This clonotype came up many times. V is TRBV20-1 and J is TRBJ2-1, with 9 positions matching TRBD2. Germline CDR1 reads DFQATT; CDR2 reads SNEGSKA (reference sequence). The CDR3 spans 15 residues. V gave up 3 bases and J gave up 7 bases; unmatched junction bases: 10. The CDR3 here is CSARGLASSGNEQFF. The CDR3 DNA reads TGCAGTGCTAGGGGACTAGCCAGCTCCGGGAATGAGCAGTTCTTC.